This T cell receptor (beta chain) is drawn from a study of blood T cell repertoires in COVID-19. At the level of the study: Spain, Italy and the United States supplied samples that represented acute and convalescent COVID-19.

The CDR3 is 13 amino acids. V was clipped by 8 bases and J by 6 bases; unmatched bases: 4. In germline, CDR1 is SGHDN, CDR2 FVKESK. Libraries were prepared by immunoSEQ multiplex PCR; TCRdb keeps only in-frame clonotypes and omits some of them. Among some 70,000 clones listed, 84% were seen once. Material: peripheral blood. The genes are TRBV14 and TRBJ1-6; 7 bases line up with TRBD1. The source of this sequence is a woman aged 60-70 years with acute or convalescent COVID-19. The CDR3 region is CASQTGPNSPLHF. As DNA, the CDR3 is TGTGCCAGCCAGACAGGGCCTAATTCACCCCTCCACTTT. The entire variable domain, with the rest obtained from reference TRBV14 and TRBJ1-6, is as follows: EAGVTQFPSHSVIEKGQTVTLRCDPISGHDNLYWYRRVMGKEIKFLLHFVKESKQDESGMPNNRFLAERTGGTYSTLKVQPAELEDSGVYFCASQTGPNSPLHFGNGTRLTVT.